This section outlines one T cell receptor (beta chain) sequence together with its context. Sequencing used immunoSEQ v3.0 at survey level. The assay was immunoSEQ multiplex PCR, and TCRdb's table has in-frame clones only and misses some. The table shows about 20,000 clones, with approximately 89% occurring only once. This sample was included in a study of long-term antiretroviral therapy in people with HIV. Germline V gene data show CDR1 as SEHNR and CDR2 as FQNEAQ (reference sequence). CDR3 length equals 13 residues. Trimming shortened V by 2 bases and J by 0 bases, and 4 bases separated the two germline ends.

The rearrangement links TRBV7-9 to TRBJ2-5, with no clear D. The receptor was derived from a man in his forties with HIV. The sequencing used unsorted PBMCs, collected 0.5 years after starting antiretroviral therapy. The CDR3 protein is CASSLSNQETQYF. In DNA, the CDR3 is TGTGCCAGCAGCTTATCCAACCAAGAGACCCAGTACTTC.